The 21 T cell receptor beta chains below come from one sample, sequenced in a study of T-cell memory formation after mild COVID-19. One entry per CDR3 protein results from TCRdb running MiXCR on the 5' RACE reads. The sample includes approximately 45,000 distinct CDR3 sequences, around 6.3% seen only once; the top ten take about 0.84%. Sequenced sample: PBMCs or a T cell subset sorted from them (not recorded which). These receptors were taken from an adult who had mild COVID-19 (a few samples of this study predate the infection). Cell type and time point are not known.

This clonotype was seen many times. The chain recombines TRBV7-8 with TRBJ2-7, with D tentatively TRBD2 (7 bases). There are 15 residues in the CDR3. CDR1 and CDR2 (germline): SGHVS, FQNEAQ. The ends were cut back, 2 bases at V and 3 bases at J, with 14 bases in the middle. The CDR3 here is CASSLMAGAFYEQYF. The DNA of the CDR3 is TGTGCCAGCAGCTTAATGGCGGGGGCGTTCTACGAGCAGTACTTC.

This clonotype was seen only a few times. V gene TRBV24-1 combines with J gene TRBJ2-1; maybe TRBD1 (5 bases). V was trimmed by 9 bases and J by 6 bases, leaving 17 bases between them. The CDR3 is 14 residues long. The V gene's germline CDR1 is KGHDR and CDR2 SFDVKD. CDR3 DNA: TGTGCCACCCATACAGGCAGGGCCGGCAATGAGCAGTTCTTC. It yields the protein CATHTGRAGNEQFF.

This clonotype was recorded only once. The chain employs TRBV6-2 or TRBV6-3 and TRBJ2-5, with a possible D match to TRBD1 (6 bases). The CDR3 contains 16 residues. Germline-derived CDR1 and CDR2 are MNHEY and SVGEGT. V was trimmed by 4 bases and J by 5 bases, leaving 20 bases between them. CDR3 DNA: TGTGCCAGCAGTTGGCAAGGACAGCTCCTAGGGGAGACCCAGTACTTC. Translation: CASSWQGQLLGETQYF.

The table lists this clonotype with a few counts. The chain has TRBV20-1 and TRBJ2-1; 12 bases map to TRBD2. V lost 5 bases to trimming and J lost 8 bases; unmatched junction nucleotides: 7. The CDR3 loop spans 14 amino acids. CDR1 DFQATT and CDR2 SNEGSKA come from the germline V gene (reference sequence). Here the CDR3 DNA reads TGCAGTGCTTCCCCTAGCGGGGGGGCCTATGAGCAGTTCTTC. Protein sequence: CSASPSGGAYEQFF.

This clonotype turned up a few times. The CDR3 is CSARGGTTTEAFF. The CDR3 DNA is TGCAGTGCTAGAGGTGGGACGACCACTGAAGCTTTCTTT. The chain is built from TRBV20-1 and TRBJ1-1, with D perhaps matching TRBD1 (5 bases). V lost 1 base and J 4 bases, leaving 10 bases between the germline ends. Germline V gene lookup returns CDR1 DFQATT and CDR2 SNEGSKA (reference sequence). This CDR3 comprises 13 residues.

The sample holds many counts of this clonotype. This rearrangement joins TRBV30 to TRBJ1-1; the match to TRBD1 covers 11 bases. This CDR3 contains 14 residues. Germline V lookup: CDR1 GTSNPN, CDR2 SVGIG (reference sequence). V was pared by 7 bases and J by 5 bases, with 9 bases of the junction left unmatched. The CDR3 DNA is TGTGCCTACACCGGGACAGGGGGACGAACTGAAGCTTTCTTT. Amino acids: CAYTGTGGRTEAFF. The full variable domain, its missing parts supplied by reference TRBV30 and TRBJ1-1, is SQTIHQWPATLVQPVGSPLSLECTVEGTSNPNLYWYRQAAGRGLQLLFYSVGIGQISSEVPQNLSASRPQDRQFILSSKKLLLSDSGFYLCAYTGTGGRTEAFFGQGTRLTVV.

This clonotype was picked up many times. V and J are TRBV7-9 and TRBJ2-7; tentatively, D is TRBD1 (6 bases). This CDR3 is built from 14 residues. V lost 3 bases to trimming and J lost 2 bases, with 11 bases between them. Germline lookup yields CDR1 SEHNR and CDR2 FQNEAQ (reference sequence). The CDR3 spells CASSFTGYPYEQYF. CDR3 sequence (DNA): TGTGCCAGCAGCTTCACAGGGTACCCCTACGAGCAGTACTTC.

The sample holds many counts of this clonotype. The J gene is TRBJ2-7, the V gene TRBV10-3; 11 bases map to TRBD2. V was clipped by 5 bases and J by 0 bases; unmatched bases: 6. Germline CDR1 and CDR2: ENHRY and SYGVKD. The CDR3 is 16 residues long. As DNA, the CDR3 is TGTGCCATCAGTCTAGCGGGAGGCCCGAGCTCCTACGAGCAGTACTTC. It specifies CAISLAGGPSSYEQYF.

This clonotype was counted ten times or more. This chain connects TRBV11-2 to TRBJ2-4, with D perhaps TRBD2 (6 bases). The CDR3 extends over 15 amino acids. V was trimmed by 7 bases and J by 0 bases, leaving 13 bases between them. Per germline, CDR1 SGHAT and CDR2 FQNNGV. The CDR3 DNA reads TGTGCCAGCACCCTGGGGGGAGTAGCCAAAAACATTCAGTACTTC. Protein: CASTLGGVAKNIQYF.

This clonotype was counted at least ten times. This chain uses TRBV19 with TRBJ2-1; D is possibly TRBD2 (5 bases). This CDR3 has 14 residues. The ends were cut back, 4 bases at V and 5 bases at J, with 12 bases in the middle. In germline, CDR1 is LNHDA, CDR2 SQIVND (reference sequence). The CDR3 DNA follows: TGTGCCAGTAGTAGGGTGTGGCGGGACAATGAGCAGTTCTTC. It specifies CASSRVWRDNEQFF.

The rearrangement joins TRBV25-1 to TRBJ1-1; 7 bases align to TRBD1. With 6 bases clipped from V and 0 bases from J, the junction kept 4 bases outside the gene matches. CDR1 and CDR2 (germline): MGHDK, SYGVNS. The CDR3 sequence is 14 residues long. In DNA form, the CDR3 reads TGTGCCAGCAGAGAGACAGGGATGAACACTGAAGCTTTCTTT. This encodes CASRETGMNTEAFF.

This clonotype has ten or more counts. V gene TRBV11-1 combines with J gene TRBJ2-1; weak D call: TRBD1 (7 bases). Germline CDR1 is SGHAT and CDR2 is FQDESV (reference sequence). The CDR3 extends over 16 amino acids. The V and J ends lost 3 bases and 7 bases respectively, with 19 bases between them. This CDR3 is CASSFQGGMSRNEQFF. Here the CDR3 DNA reads TGTGCCAGCAGCTTTCAGGGGGGTATGAGTCGGAATGAGCAGTTCTTC.

This clonotype has ten or more counts. V and J are TRBV19 and TRBJ1-2; 7 bases map to TRBD1. This CDR3 spans 14 amino acids. The V and J ends lost 6 bases and 5 bases, in that order; junction bases with no gene match: 9. Germline CDR1 LNHDA, CDR2 SQIVND (reference sequence). The CDR3 is CASSLRDSRYGYTF. The CDR3 nucleotides read TGTGCCAGTAGCCTCCGGGACAGTAGGTATGGCTACACCTTC.

This clonotype was counted many times. J is TRBJ2-1 and V is TRBV6-5, with 8 bases lining up with TRBD1. The J segment lost 2 bases and the V segment lost 6 bases, leaving 6 bases of the junction unmatched. In germline, CDR1 is MNHEY, CDR2 SVGAGI. The length of the CDR3 is 15 residues. CDR3 protein: CASRKDRGTYNEQFF. The CDR3, as DNA: TGTGCCAGCAGGAAAGACAGGGGAACCTACAATGAGCAGTTCTTC.

This clonotype was counted many times. This rearrangement joins TRBV19 to TRBJ2-4; D not certain. V dropped 5 bases and J dropped 7 bases, with 9 bases sitting between them. Germline lookup yields CDR1 LNHDA and CDR2 SQIVND (reference sequence). The CDR3 loop spans 12 amino acids. DNA of the CDR3: TGTGCCAGTAGTGCTCTATGGAACATTCAGTACTTC. Amino acid sequence: CASSALWNIQYF.

This clonotype was counted at least ten times. This chain connects TRBV10-3 to TRBJ2-7; 7 bases are shared with TRBD1. The CDR3 is 15 residues long. With 3 bases clipped from V and 9 bases from J, the junction kept 14 bases outside the gene matches. Germline CDR1 ENHRY, CDR2 SYGVKD. DNA for the CDR3: TGTGCCATCAGTGACCCCGGGACAGACCGTTCTGGGCAGTACTTC. This gives the protein CAISDPGTDRSGQYF.

This clonotype was picked up many times. V gene TRBV7-9 combines with J gene TRBJ2-3, with TRBD1 identical over 7 bases. Unmatched junction bases numbered 9, after V lost 7 bases and J lost 5 bases. The CDR3 loop spans 14 amino acids. Germline CDR1 is SEHNR and CDR2 is FQNEAQ (reference sequence). As DNA, the CDR3 is TGTGCCAGCACCACAGGGGTGATCGGAGATACGCAGTATTTT. As protein: CASTTGVIGDTQYF.

This clonotype was observed many times. V and J are TRBV6-5 and TRBJ2-1; no firm D call. The CDR3 extends over 14 amino acids. Germline V gene lookup returns CDR1 MNHEY and CDR2 SVGAGI. Trimming cost V 0 bases and J 5 bases, with 8 bases left between them. The CDR3 spells CASSYSRPNNEQFF. The CDR3 DNA is TGTGCCAGCAGTTACTCGAGGCCAAACAATGAGCAGTTCTTC.

This chain links TRBV25-1 with TRBJ1-4; D is unresolved. The germline CDR1 and CDR2 sequences are MGHDK and SYGVNS. The V and J ends lost 4 bases and 2 bases respectively, with 11 bases between them. The CDR3 is made up of 15 amino acids. This CDR3 reads CASSVGTVTNEKLFF. Written as DNA, the CDR3 is TGTGCCAGCAGTGTAGGAACTGTCACTAATGAAAAACTGTTTTTT.

This chain links TRBV7-2 with TRBJ2-1, with D unresolved. This CDR3 is built from 14 residues. V was trimmed by 3 bases and J by 7 bases, leaving 13 bases between them. The germline gives CDR1 SGHTA, CDR2 FQGNSA. In DNA form, the CDR3 reads TGTGCCAGCAGCTTCCTTGCCCAAGTGAATGAGCAGTTCTTC. Protein product: CASSFLAQVNEQFF.

This clonotype has a handful of counts. The chain has TRBV6-5 and TRBJ1-2; TRBD1 aligns across 7 bases. This CDR3 is built from 15 residues. Unmatched junction bases numbered 12, after V lost 6 bases and J lost 5 bases. Germline V gene data show CDR1 as MNHEY and CDR2 as SVGAGI. CDR3 protein: CASSPLRDSGYGYTF. CDR3 in DNA: TGTGCCAGCAGCCCCTTGAGGGACAGTGGGTATGGCTACACCTTC.